The rows below give T cell receptor beta chains drawn from one sample of a study of blood T cell repertoires in COVID-19. This table comes from immunoSEQ multiplex PCR, and its TCRdb copy is limited to in-frame clones, with some not included. The data hold hundreds of thousands of clones, with around 87% observed a single time. Material: PBMCs or T cells enriched from blood (not recorded which). Receptors were obtained from a man aged 25-40 years who had recovered from COVID-19. Each CDR3 is given with its conserved first and last residue. Each record gives: clone size, J gene, D gene, V gene, CDR3 protein, CDR3 DNA. D genes are given only for firm matches. Expanded clones get a size class; other rows say once, few or many, or leave the size out.

- TRBJ2-2 - TRBV12-5 CASGPQGLGELFF TGTGCTAGTGGTCCCCAGGGTCTCGGGGAGCTGTTTTTT
- TRBJ2-7 - TRBV4-1 CASSQNLLGQDTYEQYF TGCGCCAGCAGCCAAAATCTATTGGGGCAGGACACCTACGAGCAGTACTTC
- TRBJ1-1 - TRBV12-5 CASGLQVNTEAFF TGTGCTAGTGGTTTACAGGTCAACACTGAAGCTTTCTTT
few TRBJ1-1 - TRBV19 CASSRQVPNTEAFF TGTGCCAGTAGTCGACAGGTACCCAACACTGAAGCTTTCTTT
- TRBJ2-7 TRBD1 TRBV10-1 CASSRGQGGEQYF TGCGCCAGCAGTCGAGGACAGGGGGGTGAGCAGTACTTC
- TRBJ2-7 - TRBV28 CASRIPGPGYEQYF TGTGCCAGCAGGATCCCAGGGCCTGGCTACGAGCAGTACTTC
- TRBJ2-1 - TRBV7-9 CASSPPTLAGYNEQFF TGTGCCAGCAGCCCCCCCACCCTAGCTGGCTACAATGAGCAGTTCTTC
once TRBJ2-7 - TRBV9 CASSVGAENEQYF TGTGCCAGCAGCGTAGGTGCAGAAAACGAGCAGTACTTC
- TRBJ2-1 - TRBV7-9 CASSLVPGAYNEQFF TGTGCCAGCAGCTTAGTGCCAGGGGCCTACAATGAGCAGTTCTTC
- TRBJ1-2 TRBD1 TRBV10-3 CAISVQGAEGYTF TGTGCCATCAGTGTACAGGGGGCGGAGGGCTACACCTTC
- TRBJ1-5 TRBD1 TRBV7-6 CASSTGQGSNQPQHF TGTGCCAGCAGCACCGGACAGGGGAGCAATCAGCCCCAGCATTTT
- TRBJ2-2 - TRBV7-3 CASSNSGELFF TGTGCCAGCAGCAACAGCGGGGAGCTGTTTTTT
- TRBJ1-6 - TRBV2 CASTKETGLNSPLHF TGTGCCAGCACTAAAGAGACAGGACTGAATTCACCCCTCCACTTT
- TRBJ2-7 TRBD1 TRBV6-5 CASSRRDRGVYEQYF TGTGCCAGCAGTCGCCGGGACAGGGGAGTTTACGAGCAGTACTTC
once TRBJ2-3 TRBD2 TRBV28 CASIAGASSTDTQYF TGTGCCAGCATAGCGGGAGCTTCGAGCACAGATACGCAGTATTTT
- TRBJ2-1 - TRBV11-2 CASSFSSVTGSYNEQFF TGTGCCAGCAGCTTCTCCAGTGTGACGGGGTCGTACAATGAGCAGTTCTTC
- TRBJ1-5 - TRBV19 CASSIDRSNQPQHF TGTGCCAGTAGTATAGACAGGAGCAATCAGCCCCAGCATTTT
- TRBJ2-7 - TRBV23-1 CASSPPGQYYEQYF TGCGCCAGCAGTCCCCCCGGACAGTACTACGAGCAGTACTTC
- TRBJ2-7 TRBD2 TRBV4-1 CASSPLTSGAYEQYF TGCGCCAGCAGCCCTCTGACTAGCGGGGCTTACGAGCAGTACTTC
few TRBJ1-5 TRBD1 TRBV6-1 CASSESRGTGGRQPQHF TGTGCCAGCAGTGAATCCCGTGGGACAGGGGGACGACAGCCCCAGCATTTT
- TRBJ2-2 - TRBV5-1 CASSLAGANTGELFF TGCGCCAGCAGCTTAGCAGGCGCGAACACCGGGGAGCTGTTTTTT
- TRBJ2-2 TRBD2 TRBV5-1 CASSSRGGPDTGELFF TGCGCCAGCAGCTCGCGCGGGGGGCCGGACACCGGGGAGCTGTTTTTT
- TRBJ2-4 - TRBV30 CAWSVAFSAPWAKNIQYF TGTGCCTGGAGTGTAGCGTTTAGCGCACCTTGGGCCAAAAACATTCAGTACTTC
- TRBJ1-2 TRBD1 TRBV6-6 CASSYSLSGGESGYTF TGTGCCAGCAGTTACTCATTGTCAGGGGGCGAGAGTGGCTACACCTTC
- TRBJ2-5 TRBD1 TRBV28 CASAETGEEETQYF TGTGCCAGCGCGGAGACAGGGGAGGAAGAGACCCAGTACTTC
- TRBJ1-5 - TRBV28 CASRPGAGQPQHF TGTGCCAGCAGGCCAGGGGCTGGGCAGCCCCAGCATTTT
- TRBJ2-3 - TRBV6-2/TRBV6-3 CASSWTIDTQYF TGTGCCAGCAGTTGGACTATTGATACGCAGTATTTT
many TRBJ1-5 - TRBV30 CAWSVTPAGPQHF TGTGCCTGGAGTGTAACCCCCGCCGGGCCCCAGCATTTT
- TRBJ2-3 TRBD2 TRBV3-1/TRBV3-2 CASSQGLAASTDTQYF TGTGCCAGCAGCCAAGGGCTAGCGGCCAGCACAGATACGCAGTATTTT
- TRBJ1-5 - TRBV2 CASNGVLNQPQHF TGTGCCAGCAACGGGGTGCTCAATCAGCCCCAGCATTTT
- TRBJ2-1 TRBD2 TRBV11-3 CASSFVGGGKNEQFF TGTGCCAGCAGCTTTGTTGGCGGGGGAAAAAATGAGCAGTTCTTC
once TRBJ1-4 TRBD1 TRBV7-9 CASTGTGALMGTNEKLFF TGTGCCAGCACCGGGACAGGCGCGCTAATGGGAACTAATGAAAAACTGTTTTTT
few TRBJ1-5 - TRBV12-3/TRBV12-4 CASSHGQPQHF TGTGCCAGCAGCCACGGTCAGCCCCAGCATTTT